The T cell receptor beta chain under discussion was sequenced for a study of T-cell reconstitution after alpha-beta-depleted transplantation in children. Unique molecular identifiers were built into the TCRbeta library. TCRdb re-derived calls from the PCR reads in MiXCR, one entry per CDR3 protein. The sample holds 170,000 or so distinct CDR3 sequences, approximately 6.8% seen once. This CDR3 contains 13 residues. The germline V gene encodes CDR1 ENHRY and CDR2 SYGVKD. For this clonotype: This sequence may be a read error, since a much larger clone differs from it by one base.

The chain has TRBV10-3 and TRBJ1-4; D possibly corresponds to TRBD1 (5 bases). The receptor was isolated from a human donor who donated a stem cell graft to a child with Wiskott-Aldrich syndrome. The sample was PBMCs from the stem cell graft donor, taken from the stem cell graft. CDR3 nucleotide sequence: TGTGCCATCAGGGGCAGGGATAATGAAGAACTGTTTTTT. This translates into CAIRGRDNEELFF.